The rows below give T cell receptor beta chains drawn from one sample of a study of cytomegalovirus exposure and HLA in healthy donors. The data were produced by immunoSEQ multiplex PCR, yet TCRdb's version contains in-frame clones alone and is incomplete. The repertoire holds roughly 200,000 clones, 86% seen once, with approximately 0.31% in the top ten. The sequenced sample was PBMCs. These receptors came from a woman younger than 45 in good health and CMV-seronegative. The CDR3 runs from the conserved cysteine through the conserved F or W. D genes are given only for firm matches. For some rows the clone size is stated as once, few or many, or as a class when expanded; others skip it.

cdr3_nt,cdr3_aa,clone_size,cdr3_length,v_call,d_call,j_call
TGTGCCAGCAGTTTCTACAGGGCGGATGGCGAGCAGTACTTC,CASSFYRADGEQYF,-,14,TRBV27,-,TRBJ2-7
TGTGCCAGCAGCAAAACAGGGGGCTGGCAAACTAATGAAAAACTGTTTTTT,CASSKTGGWQTNEKLFF,-,17,TRBV7-9,TRBD1,TRBJ1-4
TGTGCCAGCAGCTTGGGAAGACACTGGTCGGAGACCCAGTACTTC,CASSLGRHWSETQYF,-,15,TRBV5-8,-,TRBJ2-5
TGCAGTGCTGAAAGCGGTAAACAGTACTTC,CSAESGKQYF,-,10,TRBV20-1,-,TRBJ2-7
TGTGCCAGCAGTTCCCTCTCGGACAGGACCTACGAGCAGTACTTC,CASSSLSDRTYEQYF,-,15,TRBV27,TRBD1,TRBJ2-7
TGTGCCAGCAGCTTCGGTCGGCGGATGAACACTGAAGCTTTCTTT,CASSFGRRMNTEAFF,-,15,TRBV13,-,TRBJ1-1
TGTGCCAGTAGTATAGAGAGGTCCTTCCGGGGCAATGAGCAGTTCTTC,CASSIERSFRGNEQFF,once,16,TRBV19,-,TRBJ2-1
TGTGCCAGCACTCCGGGACAGGGAGTCAATGAGCAGTTCTTC,CASTPGQGVNEQFF,-,14,TRBV18,TRBD1,TRBJ2-1
TGTGCCAGCAGCTTAAGCGGAGGGCAGGGCTTTGAGCAGTTCTTC,CASSLSGGQGFEQFF,-,15,TRBV7-3,-,TRBJ2-1
TGTGCCAGCAGCCCCACCGGGACTAGCGCTGACAATGAGCAGTTCTTC,CASSPTGTSADNEQFF,-,16,TRBV11-2,TRBD2,TRBJ2-1
TGCGCCAGCAGCCAAGTGAGGGACAGGGAAGGCGGCTACACCTTC,CASSQVRDREGGYTF,-,15,TRBV4-1,TRBD1,TRBJ1-2
TGTGCCAGCAGCTTGAGACTAGCGGGGATGGGAGATACGCAGTATTTT,CASSLRLAGMGDTQYF,-,16,TRBV5-8,TRBD2,TRBJ2-3
TGTGCCAGTAGTATACTCACAGGGGGCGTAGGTACCGGGGAGCTGTTTTTT,CASSILTGGVGTGELFF,-,17,TRBV19,TRBD1,TRBJ2-2
TGTGCCAGCAGCTTATTCCGCGGGGGGGCCGACACCGGGGAGCTGTTTTTT,CASSLFRGGADTGELFF,-,17,TRBV7-8,TRBD2,TRBJ2-2
TGTGCCATCAGTGCAGGGAATAGCAATGAGCAGTTCTTC,CAISAGNSNEQFF,-,13,TRBV10-3,-,TRBJ2-1
TGTGCCACAAGGCTGCCAGCGAGCTCCTACAATGAGCAGTTCTTC,CATRLPASSYNEQFF,once,15,TRBV10-3,-,TRBJ2-1
TGCGCCAGCAGCTTACAGACCGAAAATGAGCAGTTCTTC,CASSLQTENEQFF,-,13,TRBV5-1,-,TRBJ2-1
TGTGCCAGCAGTTTAGGGGGGAGGGCACATGAGCAGTTCTTC,CASSLGGRAHEQFF,-,14,TRBV28,TRBD2,TRBJ2-1
TGTGCCAGCAGTTTATGGACAGGGGACGCCGAGCAGTACTTC,CASSLWTGDAEQYF,-,14,TRBV28,TRBD1,TRBJ2-7
TGCGCCAGCAGCCAAGCCGAGGCCACTGAAGCTTTCTTT,CASSQAEATEAFF,-,13,TRBV4-1,-,TRBJ1-1
TGTGCCAGCTCACGACAGGGAGGAGGTAATTCACCCCTCCACTTT,CASSRQGGGNSPLHF,-,15,TRBV18,TRBD1,TRBJ1-6
TGCGCCAGCAGCCAAGTAAGGGGACTAGCGGACACCGGGGAGCTGTTTTTT,CASSQVRGLADTGELFF,few,17,TRBV4-1,TRBD2,TRBJ2-2
TGTGCCAGCAGCCTACTGGCGGGGCTCAACACCGGGGGGCTGTTTTTT,CASSLLAGLNTGGLFF,-,16,TRBV14,-,TRBJ2-2
TGTGCCAGCGGGGACAGGGGCTTCTCCTACGAGCAGTACTTC,CASGDRGFSYEQYF,-,14,TRBV2,TRBD1,TRBJ2-7
TGTGCCAGCAGCCCCGGGACAGCCTACGAGCAGTACTTC,CASSPGTAYEQYF,once,13,TRBV11-1,TRBD1,TRBJ2-7
TGTGCCAGCAGTATGGGACAGGGTGACGAGCAGTACTTC,CASSMGQGDEQYF,-,13,TRBV6-5,TRBD1,TRBJ2-7
TGTGCCAGCACCAGACAGGCTTACGAGCAGTACTTC,CASTRQAYEQYF,-,12,TRBV6-1,-,TRBJ2-7
TGTGCCAGCAGTGACCCTGGCCGGACAGACTCTGGAAACACCATATATTTT,CASSDPGRTDSGNTIYF,-,17,TRBV6-9,-,TRBJ1-3
TGTGCCAGCAGTGGAAGACTAGCGGGAGGGCACGAGCAGTACTTC,CASSGRLAGGHEQYF,-,15,TRBV25-1,TRBD2,TRBJ2-7
TGTGCCAGCAGTGAAATGGGCCTCCTTAGCAATCAGCCCCAGCATTTT,CASSEMGLLSNQPQHF,-,16,TRBV6-1,-,TRBJ1-5
TGTGCCTGGATAAGGGACAGCTACGAGCAGTACTTC,CAWIRDSYEQYF,-,12,TRBV30,TRBD1,TRBJ2-7
TGTGCCACCAGCACCTACCAGGGGACCGTAGGTTCTGGGGCCAACGTCCTGACTTTC,CATSTYQGTVGSGANVLTF,-,19,TRBV15,-,TRBJ2-6
TGCGCCAGCAGAGATGGACAACTTAGCAATCAGCCCCAGCATTTT,CASRDGQLSNQPQHF,-,15,TRBV10-2,-,TRBJ1-5
TGCGCCAGCTCCGTAGGGGGGGCCGGGGAGACCCAGTACTTC,CASSVGGAGETQYF,-,14,TRBV10-2,-,TRBJ2-5
TGTGCCAGCAGTGAGATGCTCCGGAGTGCAGATACGCAGTATTTT,CASSEMLRSADTQYF,-,15,TRBV6-1,-,TRBJ2-3
TGCGCCAGCAGTCCCCGTAGGACTAGCGGGAGCGAGGACGAGCAGTACTTC,CASSPRRTSGSEDEQYF,-,17,TRBV5-1,TRBD2,TRBJ2-7
TGTGCCAGCAGCCTTACAGGGGTTAGCACAGATACGCAGTATTTT,CASSLTGVSTDTQYF,-,15,TRBV7-9,TRBD1,TRBJ2-3
TGTGCCATCAGTGAGTCCGTTGGAGGGAGATACAATTACGAGCAGTACTTC,CAISESVGGRYNYEQYF,-,17,TRBV10-3,-,TRBJ2-7
TGCGCCAGCAGTGAGTCGATCGTAGGGGGAACAGGATCCTACGAGCAGTACTTC,CASSESIVGGTGSYEQYF,-,18,TRBV10-1,-,TRBJ2-7
TGTGCCAGCAGCGGATACTACGGGACAGGGTATGAAAAACTGTTTTTT,CASSGYYGTGYEKLFF,-,16,TRBV9,TRBD1,TRBJ1-4
TGTGCCAGCAGCGCCGCTCCCGGGAGCATTTACGAGCAGTACTTC,CASSAAPGSIYEQYF,-,15,TRBV7-8,-,TRBJ2-7
TGTGCCAGCAGCTCGGGGGGGAATGAGCAGTTCTTC,CASSSGGNEQFF,-,12,TRBV13,TRBD2,TRBJ2-1
TGTGCCAGCAGCGAACACGGGACACCCAAAGGGGGCTACACCTTC,CASSEHGTPKGGYTF,-,15,TRBV6-6,-,TRBJ1-2
TGTGCCAGCAGTCCGGGGGACAGGGGGACCGGGGAGCTGTTTTTT,CASSPGDRGTGELFF,-,15,TRBV6-5,TRBD1,TRBJ2-2
TGTGCCAGCAGCGCCCGGGGAGGGCTGGGAAACATTCAGTACTTC,CASSARGGLGNIQYF,-,15,TRBV9,TRBD2,TRBJ2-4
TGTGCCAGCAGTGAAGGGTTGGCAGCTGGGGCCAACGTCCTGACTTTC,CASSEGLAAGANVLTF,-,16,TRBV2,-,TRBJ2-6
TGTGCCAGCAGCTTGGGGGGCGTCGGGGAGCTGTTTTTT,CASSLGGVGELFF,-,13,TRBV5-5,-,TRBJ2-2
TGCGCCAGCAGCTTGGCCGTGCGGGAGGCCTCCTTCTACAATGAGCAGTTCTTC,CASSLAVREASFYNEQFF,-,18,TRBV5-1,TRBD2,TRBJ2-1
TGCGCCAGCAGCCTTGGACAGGCGTTTCCAGATACGCAGTATTTT,CASSLGQAFPDTQYF,-,15,TRBV5-1,TRBD1,TRBJ2-3
TGTGCCAGCAGCTTAGAGGCGGGATGGGAGACCCAGTACTTC,CASSLEAGWETQYF,-,14,TRBV7-9,-,TRBJ2-5
TGTGCCAGCAGCTTAGGTCCGCGGGTCTCCTACGAGCAGTACTTC,CASSLGPRVSYEQYF,-,15,TRBV5-6,-,TRBJ2-7
TGTGCCAGCAGCTTTTATAGCGGGGCCTACGAGCAGTACTTC,CASSFYSGAYEQYF,-,14,TRBV5-8,TRBD2,TRBJ2-7
TGTGCCGTCCACGACAGGGGGCTCACCTACAATGAGCAGTTCTTC,CAVHDRGLTYNEQFF,-,15,TRBV6-1,TRBD1,TRBJ2-1